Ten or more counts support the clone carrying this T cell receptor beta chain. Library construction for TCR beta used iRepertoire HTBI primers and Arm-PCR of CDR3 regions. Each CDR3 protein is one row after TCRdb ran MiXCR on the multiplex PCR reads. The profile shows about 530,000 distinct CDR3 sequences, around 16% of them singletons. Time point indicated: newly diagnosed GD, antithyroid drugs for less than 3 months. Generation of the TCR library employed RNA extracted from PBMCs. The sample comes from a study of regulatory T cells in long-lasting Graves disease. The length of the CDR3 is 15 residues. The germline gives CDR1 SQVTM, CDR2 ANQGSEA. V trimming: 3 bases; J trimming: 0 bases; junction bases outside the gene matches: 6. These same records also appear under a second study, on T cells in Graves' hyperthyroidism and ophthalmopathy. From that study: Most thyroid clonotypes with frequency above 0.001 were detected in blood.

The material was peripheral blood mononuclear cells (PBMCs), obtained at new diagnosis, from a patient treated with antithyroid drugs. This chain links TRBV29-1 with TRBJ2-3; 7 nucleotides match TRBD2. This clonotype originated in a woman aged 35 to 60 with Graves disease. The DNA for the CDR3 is TGCAGCGTTGATGGTCTAGCGGAGAGCACAGATACGCAGTATTTT. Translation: CSVDGLAESTDTQYF.